Shown below are 11 T cell receptor beta chains from a single sample sequenced in a study of T cell responses to AZD1222 COVID-19 vaccine. Measured with immunoSEQ multiplex PCR; TCRdb has only the in-frame clones, and not every one. The sample lists roughly 200,000 clones; around nine tenths were seen once. The specimen comprised peripheral blood, sampled 28 days after the second dose of the MenACWY control vaccine. The source of these receptors is an adult who received the MenACWY meningococcal vaccine as a control.

V and J are TRBV6-5 and TRBJ1-1; 7 nucleotides agree with TRBD1. CDR1 and CDR2 from the germline V gene are MNHEY and SVGAGI. The CDR3 length is 14 residues. Trimming took 6 bases from V and 9 from J; bases not matched to a gene: 13. The CDR3 here is CASRDAQGPGKAFF. CDR3 nucleotide sequence: TGTGCCAGCAGGGACGCACAGGGGCCGGGGAAAGCTTTCTTT.

This rearrangement joins TRBV6-6 to TRBJ1-1; 7 bases agree with TRBD1. From germline, CDR1 is MNHNY and CDR2 SVGAGI (reference sequence). The CDR3 sequence is 16 residues long. Trimming removed 6 bases from V and 8 bases from J; junction bases left unmatched: 18. The CDR3 reads CASSPTTGVIMSEAFF. The DNA for the CDR3 is TGTGCCAGCAGCCCCACCACAGGGGTCATTATGAGCGAAGCTTTCTTT.

The chain employs TRBV5-1 and TRBJ2-4; 8 nucleotides match TRBD1. The length of the CDR3 is 17 residues. With V trimmed by 0 bases and J by 5 bases, 10 bases remained unmatched. Germline V gives CDR1 SGHRS, CDR2 YFSETQ. CDR3 sequence reads: CASSLVGRGRPENIQYF. As DNA, the CDR3 is TGCGCCAGCAGCTTGGTTGGCAGGGGGCGCCCCGAAAACATTCAGTACTTC.

The chain joins TRBV7-3 to TRBJ2-2; a weak D match, TRBD2 (6 bases). Trimming stripped 5 bases from V and 5 bases from J, with 9 bases between. This CDR3 region has 13 residues. CDR1 is SGHTA and CDR2 is FQGTGA in the germline V gene. The CDR3 region has the DNA TGTGCCAGCAGCATTCTAGCGACCGGGGAGCTGTTTTTT. Translating gives CASSILATGELFF.

The chain has TRBV19 and TRBJ2-5, with D possibly TRBD1 on 6 matching bases. There are 13 residues in the CDR3. CDR1 is LNHDA, CDR2 SQIVND, per germline (reference sequence). The ends were cut back, 8 bases at V and 5 bases at J, with 15 bases in the middle. The CDR3: CASAVTGTETQYF. The CDR3 nucleotides are TGTGCCAGTGCTGTTACAGGGACGGAGACCCAGTACTTC.

Only a few counts were recorded for this clone. This chain joins TRBV5-5 and TRBJ1-6; D is perhaps TRBD1 (5 bases). The germline CDR1 and CDR2 sequences are SGHKS and YYEKEE (reference sequence). Deletions cut 4 bases from V and 10 bases from J, with 12 bases between. CDR3 size: 13 residues. The CDR3 spells CASSRGGWSPLHF. The CDR3 DNA sequence: TGTGCCAGCAGCCGTGGGGGATGGTCACCCCTCCACTTT.

The gene calls are TRBV29-1 and TRBJ1-1; no definite D call. V lost 5 bases and J 1 base, leaving 17 bases between the germline ends. Germline-derived CDR1 and CDR2 are SQVTM and ANQGSEA. The CDR3 length is 15 residues. The CDR3 DNA reads as TGCAGCGTTAACTTGGGAATTCGGGCGAACACTGAAGCTTTCTTT. This gives the protein CSVNLGIRANTEAFF.

The chain couples TRBV3-1 (or the pseudogene TRBV3-2) to TRBJ2-7; 7 bases line up with TRBD1. The germline V gene encodes CDR1 LGHDT and CDR2 YNNKEL (reference sequence). The V segment lost 1 base and the J segment 1 base; nucleotides outside the gene matches: 4. The length of the CDR3 is 15 residues. CDR3 sequence reads: CASSQARDRSYEQYF. The CDR3 region has the DNA TGTGCCAGCAGCCAAGCCCGGGACAGATCCTACGAGCAGTACTTC.

The V and J genes are TRBV21-1 and TRBJ2-4; the D call TRBD1 from the table was never checked on the DNA. TRBV21-1 is classified as a pseudogene. The CDR3 spans 16 residues. The CDR3 loop is CASSKGQGKAKNIQYF. CDR3 DNA: TGTGCCAGCAGCAAAGGACAGGGTAAAGCCAAAAACATTCAGTACTTC.

This clone came up a few times. This chain connects TRBV7-2 to TRBJ2-1, with 12 bases matching TRBD2. CDR1 and CDR2 (germline): SGHTA, FQGNSA. The CDR3 has 16 residues. V was pared by 5 bases and J by 7 bases, with 9 bases of the junction left unmatched. The CDR3 is CASSLQTSGRRNEQFF. CDR3 nucleotides: TGTGCCAGCAGCCTCCAGACTAGCGGGAGACGGAATGAGCAGTTCTTC.

CDR3 bases: TGTGCCAGTAGTATAGATCCGGCTCGAGTCAATCAGCCCCAGCATTTT. This encodes CASSIDPARVNQPQHF. The gene calls are TRBV19 and TRBJ1-5; no definite D call. With 0 bases removed from V and 3 bases from J, the gap between germline ends came to 12 bases. The CDR3 spans 16 residues. Germline V gives CDR1 LNHDA, CDR2 SQIVND (reference sequence).